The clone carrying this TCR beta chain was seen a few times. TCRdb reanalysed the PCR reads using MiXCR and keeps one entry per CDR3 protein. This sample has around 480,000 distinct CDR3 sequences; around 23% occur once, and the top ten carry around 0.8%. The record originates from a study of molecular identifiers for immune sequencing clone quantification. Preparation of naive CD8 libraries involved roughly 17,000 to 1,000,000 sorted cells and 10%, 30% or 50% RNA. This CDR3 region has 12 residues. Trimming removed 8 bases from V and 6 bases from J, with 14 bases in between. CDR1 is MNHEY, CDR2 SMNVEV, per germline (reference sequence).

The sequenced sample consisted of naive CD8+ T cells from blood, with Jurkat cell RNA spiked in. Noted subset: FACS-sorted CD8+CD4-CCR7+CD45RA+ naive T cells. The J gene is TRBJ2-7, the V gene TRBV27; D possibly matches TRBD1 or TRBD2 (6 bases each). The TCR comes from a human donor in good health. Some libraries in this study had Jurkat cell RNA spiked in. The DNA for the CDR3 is TGTGCCAGCGGACTATCAGGGGTCGAGCAGTACTTC. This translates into CASGLSGVEQYF.